Sequencing of this TCR beta chain was carried out in a study of CD8+CD57+ T cells in acquired aplastic anemia. Whole-study findings and limits: Shared by patients and controls, twenty-nine CD8+ CDR3s were abundant in patients.

About this clonotype: Its matching antigen is unknown. One junction end does not reproduce the germline sequence, and a read error may be involved.

Patients picked for sequencing had shown CD8+CD57+ cell expansion detected by flow cytometry. There was no therapy given to any patient before the blood sampling took place. CDR1 is SSHAT, CDR2 FNYEAQ, per germline (reference sequence). This CDR3 spans 14 amino acids. Genomic DNA, serving as template, underwent TCR beta VDJ and CDR3 profiling. Each CDR3 protein gets one entry after TCRdb re-called the reads with MiXCR. Of hundreds of thousands of distinct CDR3 sequences listed, roughly 82% are singletons. This sequence originates from a human donor with aplastic anemia. Sequencing input: sorted CD4+, CD8+, or CD8+CD57+ T cells (not recorded which) from PBMCs. V usage is TRBV7-7 and J usage is TRBJ2-5; 7 positions agree with TRBD1. This CDR3 reads CATSRDSSQETQYF. CDR3 DNA: TGTGCCACCAGCAGGGACAGCAGCCAAGAGACCCAGTACTTC.